The 17 T cell receptor beta chains below were found in one sample sequenced in a study of blood T cell repertoires in COVID-19. Generated by immunoSEQ multiplex PCR, the TCRdb table keeps only in-frame clones and is missing some. Of about 73,000 clones in the sample, roughly 88% were seen once. What was sequenced was peripheral blood. All receptors derive from a man older than 75 with active or convalescent COVID-19.

As for this clone: At the DNA level, this CDR3 is encoded by other sequences in the same sample as well. The chain is built from TRBV18 and TRBJ1-2; a weak D match, TRBD1 (6 bases). Trimming cost V 6 bases and J 2 bases, with 7 bases left between them. Germline CDR1 is KGHSH and CDR2 is LQKENI. The CDR3 length is 12 residues. CDR3 sequence reads: CASSQGNYGYTF. The CDR3 nucleotides read TGTGCCAGCTCGCAGGGGAACTATGGCTACACCTTC. Based on the CDR3 plus reference TRBV18 and TRBJ1-2, the full variable domain is NAGVMQNPRHLVRRRGQEARLRCSPMKGHSHVYWYRQLPEEGLKFMVYLQKENIIDESGMPKERFSAEFPKEGPSILRIQQVVRGDSAAYFCASSQGNYGYTFGSGTRLTVV.

This chain connects TRBV19 to TRBJ1-1; D might be TRBD1 (5 bases). Trimming took 6 bases from V and 0 from J, leaving 29 bases between them. Germline values: CDR1 LNHDA, CDR2 SQIVND (reference sequence). The CDR3 contains 20 residues. The CDR3 DNA is TGTGCCAGTAGCGCGGGGCAAGTGGGCACCTCGACCGGATTGAACACTGAAGCTTTCTTT. Translating gives CASSAGQVGTSTGLNTEAFF.

V is TRBV7-2 and J is TRBJ2-7, with TRBD1 as a possible D gene (6 bases). The CDR3 is 13 amino acids. Trimming took 5 bases from V and 0 from J, leaving 8 bases between them. Germline values: CDR1 SGHTA, CDR2 FQGNSA. The CDR3 loop reads CASSRTASYEQYF. The CDR3, as DNA: TGTGCCAGCAGCCGGACAGCCTCCTACGAGCAGTACTTC. The variable domain in full, completed from reference TRBV7-2 and TRBJ2-7, reads GAGVSQSPSNKVTEKGKDVELRCDPISGHTALYWYRQSLGQGLEFLIYFQGNSAPDKSGLPSDRFSAERTGGSVSTLTIQRTQQEDSAVYLCASSRTASYEQYFGPGTRLTVT.

The chain recombines TRBV2 with TRBJ1-4; D possibly corresponds to TRBD1 (6 bases). Trimming stripped 4 bases from V and 8 bases from J, with 11 bases between. The CDR3 totals 13 residues. The V gene's germline CDR1 is SNHLY and CDR2 FYNNEI. CDR3 amino acids: CASSGGPREKLFF. The CDR3 coding sequence is TGTGCCAGCAGTGGGGGGCCCAGGGAAAAACTGTTTTTT.

The chain combines TRBV11-2 with TRBJ2-5; the D gene is possibly TRBD2 (6 bases). The germline V gene has CDR1 SGHAT and CDR2 FQNNGV. The CDR3 sequence is 13 residues long. Trimming shortened V by 5 bases and J by 2 bases, and 9 bases separated the two germline ends. The DNA for the CDR3 is TGTGCCAGCAGCCGGGGACTGCAAGAGACCCAGTACTTC. Protein sequence: CASSRGLQETQYF.

The rearrangement joins TRBV4-1 to TRBJ1-2; unclear D gene. Trimming took off 0 bases at V and 2 bases at J, with 10 bases between the two ends. The CDR3 runs to 15 residues. The germline V gene has CDR1 MGHRA and CDR2 YSYEKL. CDR3 sequence: CASSQEEVPNYGYTF. The CDR3 DNA follows: TGCGCCAGCAGCCAAGAGGAGGTTCCCAACTATGGCTACACCTTC.

V usage is TRBV11-2 and J usage is TRBJ2-5; maybe TRBD2 (6 bases). Trimming cost V 2 bases and J 4 bases, with 17 bases left between them. The CDR3 is made up of 16 amino acids. Germline CDR1 reads SGHAT; CDR2 reads FQNNGV. CDR3 bases: TGTGCCAGCAGCTTAAGGGAGGCGCGCGGACTAGAGACCCAGTACTTC. This encodes CASSLREARGLETQYF.

The rearrangement joins TRBV28 to TRBJ1-5, with 7 bases aligning to TRBD1. V was pared by 5 bases and J by 1 base, with 5 bases of the junction left unmatched. The CDR3 consists of 15 residues. The V gene's germline CDR1 is MDHEN and CDR2 SYDVKM. The CDR3 DNA is TGTGCCAGCAGTGCCTTGACAGGGAGCAATCAGCCCCAGCATTTT. This gives the protein CASSALTGSNQPQHF.

The chain employs TRBV6-5 and TRBJ1-1; 9 nucleotides align to TRBD1. Per germline, CDR1 MNHEY and CDR2 SVGAGI. V lost 5 bases to trimming and J lost 6 bases; unmatched junction nucleotides: 4. This CDR3 contains 13 residues. CDR3 DNA: TGTGCCAGCAGTCGGGGACAGGGATCTGAAGCTTTCTTT. Translating it yields CASSRGQGSEAFF.

J is TRBJ2-2 and V is TRBV4-2; 7 bases are shared with TRBD2. CDR1 LGHNA and CDR2 YNFKEQ come from the germline V gene. V shed 8 bases, J shed 4 bases, and the junction held 10 bases outside the gene matches. This CDR3 region has 15 residues. The CDR3 protein is CASAGVWGSTGELFF. CDR3 DNA: TGTGCCAGCGCGGGGGTGTGGGGGTCCACCGGGGAGCTGTTTTTT.

This clone was seen once. The chain carries TRBV28 and TRBJ2-5; 7 positions match TRBD1. CDR1 and CDR2 (germline): MDHEN, SYDVKM. The CDR3 length is 15 residues. Trimming took 6 bases from V and 5 from J; bases not matched to a gene: 12. The CDR3 protein is CASSLQGTETETQYF. The CDR3 DNA reads TGTGCCAGCAGCCTACAGGGGACGGAGACGGAGACCCAGTACTTC. The variable domain in full, with the rest retrieved from reference TRBV28 and TRBJ2-5, is DVKVTQSSRYLVKRTGEKVFLECVQDMDHENMFWYRQDPGLGLRLIYFSYDVKMKEKGDIPEGYSVSREKKERFSLILESASTNQTSMYLCASSLQGTETETQYFGPGTRLLVL.

The J gene is TRBJ2-5, the V gene TRBV29-1; 9 bases are a match to TRBD1. V lost 7 bases and J lost 1; bases outside the gene matches: 7. CDR3 length: 14 residues. Per germline, CDR1 SQVTM and CDR2 ANQGSEA. CDR3 region: CSDRPTGGQETQYF. The CDR3 region has the DNA TGCAGCGATAGACCGACAGGGGGCCAAGAGACCCAGTACTTC.

V gene TRBV6-2 or TRBV6-3 combines with J gene TRBJ2-7, with D perhaps matching TRBD2 (6 bases). V was trimmed by 0 bases and J by 2 bases, leaving 11 bases between them. Germline loops: CDR1 MNHEY, CDR2 SVGEGT. CDR3 length: 15 residues. CDR3 residues: CASSYSGGKPYEQYF. The CDR3 DNA reads as TGTGCCAGCAGTTACTCGGGGGGAAAGCCCTACGAGCAGTACTTC.

This chain links TRBV5-4 with TRBJ1-5; 8 bases fit TRBD1. Germline V gene sequence: CDR1 SGHNT, CDR2 YYREEE (reference sequence). The CDR3 consists of 13 residues. V shed 2 bases and J 5 bases; nucleotides not matched to a gene: 0. This chain's CDR3 is CASSLQGDQPQHF. DNA of the CDR3: TGTGCCAGCAGCTTACAGGGGGATCAGCCCCAGCATTTT.

The V gene is TRBV19, the J gene TRBJ2-1, with TRBD2 matching 14 bases. The CDR3 is made up of 17 amino acids. Germline V gene lookup returns CDR1 LNHDA and CDR2 SQIVND (reference sequence). V lost 5 bases, J lost 5 bases, and 8 bases stayed unmatched. This CDR3 reads CASSPGTSGRIHNEQFF. As DNA, the CDR3 is TGTGCCAGTAGTCCGGGGACTAGCGGGAGAATCCACAATGAGCAGTTCTTC.

The rearrangement joins TRBV28 to TRBJ2-1; 15 bases map to TRBD2. V lost 4 bases, J lost 5 bases, and 9 bases stayed unmatched. This CDR3 is 18 amino acids long. Germline CDR1 is MDHEN and CDR2 is SYDVKM. The CDR3 loop reads CASSSMRTSGRANNEQFF. In DNA form, the CDR3 reads TGTGCCAGCAGTTCTATGCGGACTAGCGGGAGGGCCAACAATGAGCAGTTCTTC.

CDR3 coding DNA: TGTGCCAGCAGTTTATACGGGAGGTTGGAGACCCAGTACTTC. Its translation: CASSLYGRLETQYF. The V gene is TRBV27, the J gene TRBJ2-5, with 7 nucleotides matching TRBD2. Germline values: CDR1 MNHEY, CDR2 SMNVEV (reference sequence). With 1 base clipped from V and 5 bases from J, the junction kept 4 bases outside the gene matches. This CDR3 has 14 residues.